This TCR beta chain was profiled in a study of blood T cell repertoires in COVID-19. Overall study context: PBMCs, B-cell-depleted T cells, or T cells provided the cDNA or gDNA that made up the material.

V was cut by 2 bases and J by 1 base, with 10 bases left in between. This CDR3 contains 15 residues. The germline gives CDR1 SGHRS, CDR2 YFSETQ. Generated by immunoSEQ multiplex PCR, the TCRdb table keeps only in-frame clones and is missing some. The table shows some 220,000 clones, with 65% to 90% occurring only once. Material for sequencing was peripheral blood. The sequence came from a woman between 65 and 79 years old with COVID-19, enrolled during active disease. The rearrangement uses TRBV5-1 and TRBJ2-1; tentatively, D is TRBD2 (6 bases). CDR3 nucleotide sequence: TGCGCCAGCAGCTTCCTGGAGGGTTCCTACAATGAGCAGTTCTTC. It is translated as CASSFLEGSYNEQFF.